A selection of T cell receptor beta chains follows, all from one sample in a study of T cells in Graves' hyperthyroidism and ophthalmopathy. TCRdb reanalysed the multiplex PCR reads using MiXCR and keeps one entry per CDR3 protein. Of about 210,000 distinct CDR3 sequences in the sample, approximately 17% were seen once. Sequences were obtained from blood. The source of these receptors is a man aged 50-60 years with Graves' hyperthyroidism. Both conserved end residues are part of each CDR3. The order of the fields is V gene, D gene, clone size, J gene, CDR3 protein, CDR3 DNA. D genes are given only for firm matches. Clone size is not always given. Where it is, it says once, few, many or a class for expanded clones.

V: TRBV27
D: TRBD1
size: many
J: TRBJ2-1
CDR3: CASRPGTGRGNEQFF
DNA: TGTGCCAGCAGGCCCGGGACAGGCCGTGGCAATGAGCAGTTCTTC

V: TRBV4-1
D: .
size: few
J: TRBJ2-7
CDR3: CASSQTQNTYEQYF
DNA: TGCGCCAGCAGCCAGACTCAGAACACTTACGAGCAGTACTTC

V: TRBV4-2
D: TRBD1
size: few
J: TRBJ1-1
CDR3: CASSQKLGQGAILNTEAFF
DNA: TGTGCCAGCAGCCAAAAATTAGGACAGGGGGCGATTTTAAACACTGAAGCTTTCTTT

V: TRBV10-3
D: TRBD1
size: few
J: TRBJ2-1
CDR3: CAIRTGSAEQFF
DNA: TGTGCCATCAGGACAGGGTCCGCTGAGCAGTTCTTC

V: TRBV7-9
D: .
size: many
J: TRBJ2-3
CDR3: CASSHPRGRADTQYF
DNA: TGTGCCAGCAGCCATCCGCGGGGAAGGGCAGATACGCAGTATTTT

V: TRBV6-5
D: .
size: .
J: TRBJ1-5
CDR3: CASSLGRVSNQPQHF
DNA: TGTGCCAGCAGTTTGGGCAGGGTAAGCAATCAGCCCCAGCATTTT

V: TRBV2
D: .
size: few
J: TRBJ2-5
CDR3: CASALASQETQYF
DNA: TGTGCCAGCGCTCTGGCATCACAAGAGACCCAGTACTTC

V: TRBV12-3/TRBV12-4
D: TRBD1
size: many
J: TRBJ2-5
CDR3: CASRWGQGRETQYF
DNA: TGTGCCAGCAGATGGGGACAGGGGAGGGAGACCCAGTACTTC

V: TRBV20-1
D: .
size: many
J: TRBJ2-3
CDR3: CSARAGVLAQYF
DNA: TGCAGTGCTCGGGCAGGGGTCCTAGCGCAGTATTTT

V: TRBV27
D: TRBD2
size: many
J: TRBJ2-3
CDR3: CASSLRVREVSTDTQYF
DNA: TGTGCCAGCAGTTTACGTGTCCGGGAGGTTAGCACAGATACGCAGTATTTT

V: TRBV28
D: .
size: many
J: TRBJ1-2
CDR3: CASSFLSSYGYTF
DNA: TGTGCCAGCAGTTTCTTGAGTTCCTATGGCTACACCTTC

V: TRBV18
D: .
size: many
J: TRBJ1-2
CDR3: CASSPQGGYGYTF
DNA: TGTGCCAGCTCACCACAGGGAGGCTATGGCTACACCTTC

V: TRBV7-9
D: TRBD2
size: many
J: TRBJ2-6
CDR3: CASSHVRGGVGANVLTF
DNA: TGTGCCAGCAGCCACGTTCGGGGGGGAGTTGGGGCCAACGTCCTGACTTTC

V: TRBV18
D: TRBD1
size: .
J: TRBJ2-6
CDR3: CASSASGTANFNDPSGANVLTF
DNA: TGTGCCAGCTCAGCATCCGGGACAGCGAATTTTAATGACCCCTCTGGGGCCAACGTCCTGACTTTC

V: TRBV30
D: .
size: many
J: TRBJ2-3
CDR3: CAWGTDTQYF
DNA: TGTGCCTGGGGGACAGATACGCAGTATTTT

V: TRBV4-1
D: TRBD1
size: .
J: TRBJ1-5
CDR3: CASSGGGARGNQPQHF
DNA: TGCGCCAGCAGCGGAGGGGGCGCCCGTGGCAATCAGCCCCAGCATTTT

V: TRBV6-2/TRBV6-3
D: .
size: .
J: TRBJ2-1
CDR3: CASGAGSGSYNEQFF
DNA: TGTGCCAGTGGGGCCGGTAGCGGCTCCTACAATGAGCAGTTCTTC

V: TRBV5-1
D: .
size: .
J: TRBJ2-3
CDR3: CASSLNGHDTDTQYF
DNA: TGCGCCAGCAGCTTGAACGGGCATGACACAGATACGCAGTATTTT

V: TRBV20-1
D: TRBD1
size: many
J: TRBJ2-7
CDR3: CSARPPGQTYEQYF
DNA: TGCAGTGCTAGGCCTCCGGGACAGACCTACGAGCAGTACTTC

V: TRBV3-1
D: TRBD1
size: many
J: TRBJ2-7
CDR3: CASSQEGTAPYEQYF
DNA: TGTGCCAGCAGCCAAGAAGGGACAGCACCCTACGAGCAGTACTTC

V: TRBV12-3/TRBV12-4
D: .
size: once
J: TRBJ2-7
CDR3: CASRATGGEQYF
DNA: TGTGCCAGCAGAGCGACAGGTGGCGAGCAGTACTTC

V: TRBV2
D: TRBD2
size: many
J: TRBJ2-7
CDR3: CASQQERERVYEQYF
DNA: TGTGCCAGCCAACAAGAGCGGGAGAGGGTTTACGAGCAGTACTTC

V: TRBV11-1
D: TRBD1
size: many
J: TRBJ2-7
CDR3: CASSVTGSYEQYF
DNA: TGTGCCAGCAGTGTGACAGGGTCCTACGAGCAGTACTTC

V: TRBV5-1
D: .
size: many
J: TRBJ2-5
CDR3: CASSLVGEAQYF
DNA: TGCGCCAGCAGCTTGGTCGGGGAAGCCCAGTACTTC